The 5 T cell receptor beta chains below all came from one sample that was sequenced in a study of technical replicates of blood from several donors. Clones were sequenced by immunoSEQ multiplex PCR, and TCRdb holds only the in-frame ones, with some missing. The profile shows 55,000 to 80,000 clones, around 92% of them singletons. Sample: PBMCs. The receptors come from a human donor in good health. Some clones in this sample may be carry-over from other donors' samples.

The chain joins TRBV7-9 to TRBJ2-7, with D possibly being TRBD2 (7 bases). V was pared by 5 bases and J by 2 bases, with 16 bases between. The CDR3 has 15 amino acids. Germline CDR1 reads SEHNR; CDR2 reads FQNEAQ (reference sequence). CDR3 amino acids: CASSGAEGGAYEQYF. CDR3 nucleotide sequence: TGTGCCAGCAGCGGGGCTGAAGGGGGGGCCTACGAGCAGTACTTC.

V gene TRBV5-1 combines with J gene TRBJ2-3, with a weak D call TRBD1 (5 bases). The V end was cut by 1 base, the J end by 6 bases, with 15 bases between. Germline CDR1 reads SGHRS; CDR2 reads YFSETQ. This CDR3 is 15 amino acids long. DNA for the CDR3: TGCGCCAGCAGCTTGCCGGCAGGGAACATGGATACGCAGTATTTT. Amino acid sequence: CASSLPAGNMDTQYF.

The chain has TRBV11-2 and TRBJ2-7; 7 positions agree with TRBD2. CDR1 is SGHAT and CDR2 is FQNNGV in the germline V gene. This CDR3 spans 17 amino acids. V shed 6 bases, J shed 1 base, and the junction held 15 bases outside the gene matches. The CDR3 region is CASSLTPGGRVSYEQYF. Here the CDR3 DNA reads TGTGCCAGCAGTCTTACTCCGGGGGGTAGAGTATCCTACGAGCAGTACTTC.

V usage is TRBV12-5 and J usage is TRBJ2-7; D possibly corresponds to TRBD2 (5 bases). The CDR3 spans 13 residues. V lost 6 bases and J lost 1, with 10 bases in between. Per the germline V gene, CDR1 is LGHNT and CDR2 is FRNRAP. The DNA of the CDR3 is TGTGCTAGTGGCGCCCGACTATCCTACGAGCAGTACTTC. Its translation: CASGARLSYEQYF.

The chain links TRBV29-1 to TRBJ1-2; D gene unclear. V lost 5 bases and J 2 bases, leaving 12 bases between the germline ends. CDR1 and CDR2 from the germline V gene are SQVTM and ANQGSEA. The CDR3 runs to 13 residues. CDR3 sequence reads: CSVLLGKNYGYTF. The CDR3 coding sequence is TGCAGCGTTCTGCTCGGGAAGAACTATGGCTACACCTTC.